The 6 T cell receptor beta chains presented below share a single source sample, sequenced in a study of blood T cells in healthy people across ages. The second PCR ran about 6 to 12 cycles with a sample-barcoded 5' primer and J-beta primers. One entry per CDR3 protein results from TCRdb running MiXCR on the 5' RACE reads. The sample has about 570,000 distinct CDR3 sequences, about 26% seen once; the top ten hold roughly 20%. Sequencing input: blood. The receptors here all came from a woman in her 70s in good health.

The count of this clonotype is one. The CDR3 protein is CASGTRAGFNEQYF. The CDR3 DNA sequence: TGTGCCAGCGGAACTAGGGCCGGTTTCAACGAGCAGTACTTC. The V and J genes are TRBV7-2 and TRBJ2-7; D perhaps matches TRBD2 (5 bases). Germline values: CDR1 SGHTA, CDR2 FQGNSA. The CDR3 runs to 14 residues. With 8 bases removed from V and 5 bases from J, the gap between germline ends came to 19 bases.

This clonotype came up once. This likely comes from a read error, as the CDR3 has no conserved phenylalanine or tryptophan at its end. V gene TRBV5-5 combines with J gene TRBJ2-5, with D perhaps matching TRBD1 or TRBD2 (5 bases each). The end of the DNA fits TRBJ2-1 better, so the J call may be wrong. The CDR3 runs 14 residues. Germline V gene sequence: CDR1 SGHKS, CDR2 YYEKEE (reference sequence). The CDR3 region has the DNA TGTGCCAGCAGCTTGCCCGGGACCCTCAATGAGCAGTTCTTA. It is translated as CASSLPGTLNEQFL.

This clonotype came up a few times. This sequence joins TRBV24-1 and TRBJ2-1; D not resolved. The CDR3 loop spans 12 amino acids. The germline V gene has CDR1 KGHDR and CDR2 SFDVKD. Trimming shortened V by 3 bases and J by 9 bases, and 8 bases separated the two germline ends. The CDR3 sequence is CATSDAFFEQFF. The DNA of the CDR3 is TGTGCCACCAGTGATGCTTTTTTTGAGCAGTTCTTC.

CDR3 in DNA: TGTGCCACCAGTGGCCCGCAGGGTCTCACCGGGGAGCTGTTTTTT. Translating it yields CATSGPQGLTGELFF. This chain connects TRBV24-1 to TRBJ2-2; tentative D call: TRBD1 (5 bases). V dropped 5 bases and J dropped 4 bases, with 13 bases sitting between them. Germline assignment: CDR1 KGHDR and CDR2 SFDVKD. The CDR3 spans 15 residues.

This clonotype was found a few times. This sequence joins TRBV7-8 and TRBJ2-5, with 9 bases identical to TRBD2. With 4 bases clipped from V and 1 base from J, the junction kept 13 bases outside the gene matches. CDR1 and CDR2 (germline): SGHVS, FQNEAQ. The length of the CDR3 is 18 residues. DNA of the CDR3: TGTGCCAGCAGCTCCCCTATAGTAGCGGGGGTTACCCAAGAGACCCAGTACTTC. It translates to CASSSPIVAGVTQETQYF.

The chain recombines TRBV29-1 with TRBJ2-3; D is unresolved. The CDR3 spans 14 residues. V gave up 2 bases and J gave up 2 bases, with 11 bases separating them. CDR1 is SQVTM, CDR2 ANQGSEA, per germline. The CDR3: CSVETARTTDTQYF. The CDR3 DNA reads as TGCAGCGTTGAAACAGCCAGGACCACAGATACGCAGTATTTT.